This T cell receptor beta chain was obtained from a study of T-cell reconstitution after alpha-beta-depleted transplantation in children. The CDR3 contains 16 residues. Germline CDR1 LNHDA, CDR2 SQIVND (reference sequence). V was pared by 4 bases and J by 3 bases, with 9 bases of the junction left unmatched. Unique molecular identifiers featured in how the TCRbeta library was prepared. TCRdb itself ran the PCR reads through MiXCR, one entry per CDR3 protein. The sample consists of around 960,000 distinct CDR3 sequences, about 30% of them appearing once. This clonotype has only a few counts. Its antigen is not known. Study results and caveats: Some patients' high day-60 TCRbeta diversity was traced to surviving recipient T cells and thymic progenitors. Reportedly, roughly two months post-transplant, alpha-beta T cells arose from several hundred expanded graft clones. Newly made T cells mostly supplied T-cell counts and diversity one year after transplant.

The sequenced sample was PBMCs, mostly from graft donor cells, obtained 360 days after TCRalphabeta/CD19-depleted stem cell transplant. This clonotype was sampled from a boy under two years old who had a stem cell transplant for SCID, so the T cells may come from the graft donor. The chain recombines TRBV19 with TRBJ1-1, with 9 bases aligning to TRBD1. The CDR3, as DNA: TGTGCCAGTAGTAGACCGACGGGACAGGGCTACACTGAAGCTTTCTTT. Protein sequence: CASSRPTGQGYTEAFF.